This TCR beta chain comes out of a study of blood T cell repertoires in COVID-19. Background on the study: COVID-19 samples, acute and convalescent, were from the United States, Italy and Spain. T cells, B-cell-depleted T cells, or PBMCs provided the cDNA or gDNA that served as material.

Authors' methods: Amplification of reference gene primers was used by the study to estimate nucleated cell counts. Repertoires were generated with immunoSEQ multiplex PCR, while TCRdb's copy carries only in-frame clones and drops some. The DNA gave D and trimming, while V, J and clone size come from that table. The repertoire holds under 150,000 clones, with around 88% as singletons. V shed 3 bases and J 3 bases; nucleotides not matched to a gene: 14. Germline values: CDR1 SGHRS, CDR2 YFSETQ. The CDR3 covers 18 residues. This clone has a single count. The sequence was obtained from a human donor in a cohort sampled during active COVID-19. The material sequenced was peripheral blood. V and J are TRBV5-1 and TRBJ2-7, with 11 positions matching TRBD1. Here the CDR3 reads CASSSYFGQGATFYEQYF. CDR3 nucleotides: TGCGCCAGCAGCTCTTATTTCGGACAGGGGGCGACTTTCTACGAGCAGTACTTC.